The rows below give T cell receptor beta chains drawn from one sample of a study of blood T cell repertoires in COVID-19. The method was immunoSEQ multiplex PCR; TCRdb's version includes in-frame clones alone and lacks a portion of them. The sample lists under 250,000 clones, roughly 86% seen once, with about 4% in the top ten. Specimen: PBMCs or T cells enriched from blood (not recorded which). All receptors come from a woman aged 30 to 39 with acute COVID-19. CDR3s include the opening cysteine and the closing phenylalanine or tryptophan. A D gene is named only where the DNA matches it firmly. Clone size appears in some rows only: once, few, many, or a class for an expanded clone.

j_call: TRBJ2-1
v_call: TRBV24-1
clone_size: -
d_call: -
cdr3_aa: CATSNSVSYYNEQFF
cdr3_nt: TGTGCCACCAGTAATTCGGTGAGCTACTACAATGAGCAGTTCTTC

j_call: TRBJ2-5
v_call: TRBV29-1
clone_size: -
d_call: TRBD1
cdr3_aa: CSVGPTGGRETQYF
cdr3_nt: TGCAGCGTCGGACCAACAGGGGGAAGAGAGACCCAGTACTTC

j_call: TRBJ2-3
v_call: TRBV9
clone_size: once
d_call: TRBD2
cdr3_aa: CASSVSGGAFDTQYF
cdr3_nt: TGTGCCAGCAGCGTTAGCGGGGGGGCCTTCGATACGCAGTATTTT

j_call: TRBJ2-5
v_call: TRBV2
clone_size: -
d_call: -
cdr3_aa: CATPYVWAEETQYF
cdr3_nt: TGTGCCACGCCGTACGTGTGGGCTGAAGAGACCCAGTACTTC

j_call: TRBJ2-7
v_call: TRBV7-9
clone_size: -
d_call: -
cdr3_aa: CASSLGLNYEQYF
cdr3_nt: TGTGCCAGCAGCCTTGGACTGAACTACGAGCAGTACTTC

j_call: TRBJ1-1
v_call: TRBV6-2/TRBV6-3
clone_size: -
d_call: -
cdr3_aa: CASSYGTGDLNTEAFF
cdr3_nt: TGTGCCAGCAGTTACGGGACGGGGGACCTGAACACTGAAGCTTTCTTT

j_call: TRBJ2-3
v_call: TRBV5-4
clone_size: once
d_call: TRBD2
cdr3_aa: CASSLGRGGSDTQYF
cdr3_nt: TGTGCCAGCAGCTTAGGGCGGGGGGGTTCAGATACGCAGTATTTT

j_call: TRBJ1-6
v_call: TRBV9
clone_size: -
d_call: -
cdr3_aa: CASSGTESSYNSPLHF
cdr3_nt: TGTGCCAGCAGCGGTACGGAGAGCTCCTATAATTCACCCCTCCACTTT

j_call: TRBJ2-2
v_call: TRBV28
clone_size: once
d_call: TRBD1
cdr3_aa: CASSSVVSWGQGSGELFF
cdr3_nt: TGTGCCAGCAGTTCGGTCGTGTCGTGGGGACAGGGGTCCGGGGAGCTGTTTTTT

j_call: TRBJ2-3
v_call: TRBV28
clone_size: -
d_call: TRBD1
cdr3_aa: CASSPGQGGDTQYF
cdr3_nt: TGTGCCAGCAGTCCGGGACAGGGGGGGGATACGCAGTATTTT

j_call: TRBJ2-6
v_call: TRBV9
clone_size: few
d_call: -
cdr3_aa: CASSDSAGTPKTGANVLTF
cdr3_nt: TGTGCCAGCAGCGACAGCGCCGGGACACCAAAGACTGGGGCCAACGTCCTGACTTTC

j_call: TRBJ1-1
v_call: TRBV3-1/TRBV3-2
clone_size: -
d_call: -
cdr3_aa: CASRHLDRNTEAFF
cdr3_nt: TGTGCCAGCAGGCATTTAGACAGGAACACTGAAGCTTTCTTT

j_call: TRBJ1-6
v_call: TRBV2
clone_size: -
d_call: TRBD1
cdr3_aa: CASIWTGDSPLHF
cdr3_nt: TGTGCCAGCATTTGGACAGGGGATTCACCCCTCCACTTT

j_call: TRBJ2-5
v_call: TRBV9
clone_size: many
d_call: TRBD1
cdr3_aa: CASSVAYRGQETQYF
cdr3_nt: TGTGCCAGCAGCGTAGCCTACAGGGGACAAGAGACCCAGTACTTC

j_call: TRBJ1-2
v_call: TRBV11-2
clone_size: -
d_call: TRBD1
cdr3_aa: CASSLGSGGYGYTF
cdr3_nt: TGTGCCAGCAGCTTAGGATCAGGGGGTTATGGCTACACCTTC

j_call: TRBJ2-7
v_call: TRBV11-2
clone_size: -
d_call: TRBD1
cdr3_aa: CASSLSPGGEQYF
cdr3_nt: TGTGCCAGCAGCTTAAGCCCAGGGGGCGAGCAGTACTTC

j_call: TRBJ2-3
v_call: TRBV18
clone_size: -
d_call: TRBD1
cdr3_aa: CASSPPGTGATDTQYF
cdr3_nt: TGTGCCAGCTCACCGCCCGGGACAGGGGCCACAGATACGCAGTATTTT

j_call: TRBJ1-4
v_call: TRBV4-3
clone_size: -
d_call: -
cdr3_aa: CASSRGDGQSEKLFF
cdr3_nt: TGCGCCAGCAGCCGGGGAGATGGACAGTCCGAAAAACTGTTTTTT

j_call: TRBJ1-5
v_call: TRBV7-9
clone_size: -
d_call: -
cdr3_aa: CASSSYTNQPQHF
cdr3_nt: TGTGCCAGCAGCTCATACACCAATCAGCCCCAGCATTTT

j_call: TRBJ1-5
v_call: TRBV27
clone_size: -
d_call: -
cdr3_aa: CASSLRQTSNQPQHF
cdr3_nt: TGTGCCAGCAGTTTAAGACAGACGAGCAATCAGCCCCAGCATTTT

j_call: TRBJ2-5
v_call: TRBV18
clone_size: -
d_call: TRBD1
cdr3_aa: CASSLLGGQEAKTQYF
cdr3_nt: TGTGCCAGCTCGCTCCTGGGGGGACAGGAGGCGAAGACCCAGTACTTC

j_call: TRBJ1-5
v_call: TRBV4-2
clone_size: -
d_call: -
cdr3_aa: CASAQFGQPQHF
cdr3_nt: TGTGCCAGCGCCCAGTTCGGTCAGCCCCAGCATTTT

j_call: TRBJ2-7
v_call: TRBV19
clone_size: -
d_call: -
cdr3_aa: CASSSLDAPGEQYF
cdr3_nt: TGTGCCAGTAGTAGTCTAGACGCCCCTGGCGAGCAGTACTTC

j_call: TRBJ1-2
v_call: TRBV3-1/TRBV3-2
clone_size: -
d_call: TRBD1
cdr3_aa: CASSHWDRERYGYTF
cdr3_nt: TGTGCCAGCAGCCATTGGGACAGGGAGCGCTATGGCTACACCTTC

j_call: TRBJ1-2
v_call: TRBV27
clone_size: -
d_call: -
cdr3_aa: CASSQSQGGYTF
cdr3_nt: TGTGCCAGCAGTCAAAGCCAGGGGGGCTACACCTTC

j_call: TRBJ2-5
v_call: TRBV7-2
clone_size: -
d_call: TRBD2
cdr3_aa: CASSSLAVQETQYF
cdr3_nt: TGTGCCAGCAGCTCCCTAGCGGTTCAAGAGACCCAGTACTTC

j_call: TRBJ2-7
v_call: TRBV7-9
clone_size: -
d_call: TRBD2
cdr3_aa: CASSLLGLAGEGEQYF
cdr3_nt: TGTGCCAGCAGCTTACTAGGACTAGCGGGGGAGGGCGAGCAGTACTTC

j_call: TRBJ2-3
v_call: TRBV14
clone_size: -
d_call: TRBD1
cdr3_aa: CASSQVGTGDPKRGFTQYF
cdr3_nt: TGTGCCAGCAGCCAAGTCGGGACAGGGGACCCCAAACGAGGTTTTACGCAGTATTTT

j_call: TRBJ1-1
v_call: TRBV7-9
clone_size: -
d_call: -
cdr3_aa: CASADIFNTEAFF
cdr3_nt: TGTGCCAGCGCCGACATTTTCAACACTGAAGCTTTCTTT

j_call: TRBJ2-3
v_call: TRBV19
clone_size: -
d_call: TRBD2
cdr3_aa: CASSASGTRSTDTQYF
cdr3_nt: TGTGCCAGTAGCGCTAGCGGGACACGTAGCACAGATACGCAGTATTTT

j_call: TRBJ2-3
v_call: TRBV11-2
clone_size: -
d_call: TRBD2
cdr3_aa: CASSYGLAFDTQYF
cdr3_nt: TGTGCCAGCAGTTACGGACTAGCTTTTGATACGCAGTATTTT

j_call: TRBJ1-2
v_call: TRBV28
clone_size: -
d_call: TRBD1
cdr3_aa: CASTGQSTGVYGYTF
cdr3_nt: TGTGCCAGCACGGGACAGTCGACCGGGGTCTATGGCTACACCTTC